The source of this T cell receptor (beta chain) is a study of T cell responses to AZD1222 COVID-19 vaccine. V was pared by 5 bases and J by 10 bases, with 21 bases between. Germline V gene data show CDR1 as MGHDK and CDR2 as SYGVNS. The CDR3 length is 16 residues. The method was immunoSEQ multiplex PCR; TCRdb's version includes in-frame clones alone and lacks a portion of them. The sample consists of around 90,000 clones, roughly 85% of them appearing once. Study outcomes and limitations: The donors showed a predominance of white British ancestry and of females, with possible underestimation of clonal diversity. Dominant CD4 TCR responses targeted spike regions 160-218 and 743-854.

As to this clone: What it recognizes is unknown.

The receptor was isolated from an adult in good health. Sequencing used peripheral blood, obtained on day 0 of AZD1222 vaccination. The J gene is TRBJ1-6, the V gene TRBV25-1; possible D gene TRBD1, 5 bases. CDR3 DNA: TGTGCCAGCAGTCATCGGGGGGACCTTTTGATGTCACCCCTCCACTTT. Protein product: CASSHRGDLLMSPLHF.